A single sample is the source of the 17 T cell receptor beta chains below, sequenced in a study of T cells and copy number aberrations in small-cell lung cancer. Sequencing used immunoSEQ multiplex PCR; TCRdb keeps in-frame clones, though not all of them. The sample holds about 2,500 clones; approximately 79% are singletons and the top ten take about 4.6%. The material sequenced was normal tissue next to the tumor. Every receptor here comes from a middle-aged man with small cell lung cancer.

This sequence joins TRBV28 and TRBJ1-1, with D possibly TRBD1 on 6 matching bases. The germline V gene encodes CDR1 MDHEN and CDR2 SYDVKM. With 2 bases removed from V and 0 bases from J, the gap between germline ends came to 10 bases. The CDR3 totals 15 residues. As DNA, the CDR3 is TGTGCCAGCAGTTTACCAGGGGCCCTGAACACTGAAGCTTTCTTT. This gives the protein CASSLPGALNTEAFF. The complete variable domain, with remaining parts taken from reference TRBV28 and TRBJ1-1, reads DVKVTQSSRYLVKRTGEKVFLECVQDMDHENMFWYRQDPGLGLRLIYFSYDVKMKEKGDIPEGYSVSREKKERFSLILESASTNQTSMYLCASSLPGALNTEAFFGQGTRLTVV.

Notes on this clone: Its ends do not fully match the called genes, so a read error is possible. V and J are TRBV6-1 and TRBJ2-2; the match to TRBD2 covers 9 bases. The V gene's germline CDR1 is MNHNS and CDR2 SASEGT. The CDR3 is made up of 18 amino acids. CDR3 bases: TGTGCCAGTAGTGAAGCGCTTAGCGGGGGAGCGAACACCGGGGAGCTGTTTTTT. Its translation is CASSEALSGGANTGELFF.

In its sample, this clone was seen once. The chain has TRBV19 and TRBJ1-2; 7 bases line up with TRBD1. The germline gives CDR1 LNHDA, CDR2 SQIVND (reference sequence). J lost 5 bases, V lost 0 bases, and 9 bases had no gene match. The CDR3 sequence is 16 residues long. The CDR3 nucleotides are TGTGCCAGTAGTATAGATATATCCGGGACAGCATATGGCTACACCTTC. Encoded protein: CASSIDISGTAYGYTF.

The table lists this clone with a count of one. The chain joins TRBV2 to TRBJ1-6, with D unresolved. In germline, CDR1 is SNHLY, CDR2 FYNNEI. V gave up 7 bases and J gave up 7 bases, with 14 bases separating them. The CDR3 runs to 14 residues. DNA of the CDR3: TGTGCCAGCATACCCGAAGTGGGAAATTCACCCCTCCACTTT. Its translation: CASIPEVGNSPLHF.

In DNA, the CDR3 is TGCGCCAGCAGTGAGTGCTCTGGAAACACCATATATTTT. This codes for CASSECSGNTIYF. The chain carries TRBV10-1 and TRBJ1-3; no reliable D call. This CDR3 contains 13 residues. V lost 1 base and J 0 bases, leaving 1 base between the germline ends. The V gene's germline CDR1 is WNHNN and CDR2 SYGVQD (reference sequence).

The CDR3, as DNA: TGCAGCGTTGAATGGGCTAACACAGATACGCAGTATTTT. Encoded protein: CSVEWANTDTQYF. The chain is built from TRBV29-1 and TRBJ2-3, with unresolved D. The germline V and J ends were trimmed by 2 bases and 2 bases, with 8 bases remaining between them. CDR1 is SQVTM, CDR2 ANQGSEA, per germline. CDR3 length equals 13 residues.

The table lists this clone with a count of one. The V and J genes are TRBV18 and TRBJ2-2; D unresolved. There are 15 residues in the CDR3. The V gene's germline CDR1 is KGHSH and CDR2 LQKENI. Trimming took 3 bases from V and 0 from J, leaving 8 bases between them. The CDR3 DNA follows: TGTGCCAGCTCACCCTTCGAGGCGAACACCGGGGAGCTGTTTTTT. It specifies CASSPFEANTGELFF.

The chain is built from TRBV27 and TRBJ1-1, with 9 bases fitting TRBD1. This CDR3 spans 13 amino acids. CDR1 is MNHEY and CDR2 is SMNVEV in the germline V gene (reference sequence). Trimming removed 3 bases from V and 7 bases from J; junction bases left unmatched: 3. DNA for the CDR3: TGTGCCAGCAGTTTGGGGACAGGGTTTGAAGCTTTCTTT. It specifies CASSLGTGFEAFF.

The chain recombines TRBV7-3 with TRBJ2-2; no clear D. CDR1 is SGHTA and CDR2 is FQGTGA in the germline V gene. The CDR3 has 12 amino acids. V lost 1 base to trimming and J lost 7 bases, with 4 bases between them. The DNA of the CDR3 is TGTGCCAGCAGCTTAATGAACGGGGAGCTGTTTTTT. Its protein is CASSLMNGELFF.

The CDR3 bases are TGTGCCAGCAGCTCCACGCGGGGTCTCTCTGGAAACACCATATATTTT. Translating it yields CASSSTRGLSGNTIYF. The chain links TRBV11-2 to TRBJ1-3; D call uncertain. The V gene's germline CDR1 is SGHAT and CDR2 FQNNGV. Trimming shortened V by 4 bases and J by 0 bases, and 13 bases separated the two germline ends. The CDR3 runs to 16 residues.

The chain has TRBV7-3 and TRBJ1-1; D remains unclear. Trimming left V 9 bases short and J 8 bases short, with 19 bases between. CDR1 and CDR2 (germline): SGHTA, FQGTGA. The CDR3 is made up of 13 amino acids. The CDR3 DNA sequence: TGTGCCAGTGCCAGCAGCTCTCGAGTAGAAGCTTTCTTT. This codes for CASASSSRVEAFF.

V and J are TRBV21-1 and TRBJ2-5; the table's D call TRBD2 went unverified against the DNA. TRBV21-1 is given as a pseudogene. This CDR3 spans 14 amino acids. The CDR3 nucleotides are TGTGCCAGCAGCAGGACTAGCGGGGAAGAGACCCAGTACTTC. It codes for CASSRTSGEETQYF.

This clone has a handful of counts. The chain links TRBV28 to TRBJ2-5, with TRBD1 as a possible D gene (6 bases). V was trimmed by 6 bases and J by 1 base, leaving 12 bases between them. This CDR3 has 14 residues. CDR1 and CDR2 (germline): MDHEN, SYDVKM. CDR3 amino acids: CASSPGTSQETQYF. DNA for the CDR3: TGTGCCAGCAGCCCCGGGACATCCCAAGAGACCCAGTACTTC.

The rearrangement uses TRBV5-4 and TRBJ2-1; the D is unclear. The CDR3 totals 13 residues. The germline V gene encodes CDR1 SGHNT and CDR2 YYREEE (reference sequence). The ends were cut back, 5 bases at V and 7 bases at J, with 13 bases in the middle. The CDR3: CASRHANWNEQFF. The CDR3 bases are TGTGCCAGCAGGCACGCTAATTGGAATGAGCAGTTCTTC.

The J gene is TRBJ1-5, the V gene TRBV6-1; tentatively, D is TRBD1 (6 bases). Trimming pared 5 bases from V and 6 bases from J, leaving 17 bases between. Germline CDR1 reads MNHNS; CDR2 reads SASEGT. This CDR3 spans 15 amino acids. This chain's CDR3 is CASSPYRDIRQPQHF. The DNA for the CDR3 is TGTGCCAGCAGTCCTTACCGGGACATCCGTCAGCCCCAGCATTTT.

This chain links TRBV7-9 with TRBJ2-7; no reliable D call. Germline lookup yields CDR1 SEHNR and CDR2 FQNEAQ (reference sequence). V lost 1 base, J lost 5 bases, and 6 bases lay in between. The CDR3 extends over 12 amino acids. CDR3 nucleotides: TGTGCCAGCAGCTTAGGCCGGGACGAGCAGTACTTC. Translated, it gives CASSLGRDEQYF.

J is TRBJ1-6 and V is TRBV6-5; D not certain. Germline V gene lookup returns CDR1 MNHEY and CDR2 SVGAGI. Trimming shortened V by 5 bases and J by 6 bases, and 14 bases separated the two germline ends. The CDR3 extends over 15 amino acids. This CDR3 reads CASSTSLTLNSPLHF. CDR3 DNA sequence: TGTGCCAGCAGTACCAGCCTCACTCTTAATTCACCCCTCCACTTT.